This T cell receptor beta chain was obtained from a study of cytotoxic CD8 clonotypes in ibrutinib-treated CLL. Broader study findings: Sampling times differed between sustained-remission and progressing patients. Against age-matched healthy donors, baseline clonality ran higher and tracked circulating CD8+ T-cell counts.

In the case of this clone: The target antigen is unknown.

Depths of 1 in 200,000 to 1 in 1 million T cells were the sequencing target. Generated by immunoSEQ multiplex PCR, the TCRdb table keeps only in-frame clones and is missing some. Of 160,000 or so clones listed, about 80% were seen once; the top ten hold around 2.1%. V trimming: 3 bases; J trimming: 11 bases; junction bases outside the gene matches: 7. This CDR3 has 15 amino acids. Germline V gives CDR1 LNHNV, CDR2 YYDKDF (reference sequence). This receptor was taken from a human donor with chronic lymphocytic leukemia. V usage is TRBV15 and J usage is TRBJ2-1; 13 bases match TRBD2. The source was PBMCs, collected after 12 months of ibrutinib treatment. In DNA form, the CDR3 reads TGTGCCACCAGCAGTTGGACTAGCGGGAGCATGAAGCAGTTCTTC. The encoded protein is CATSSWTSGSMKQFF.